The 6 T cell receptor beta chains below all came from one sample that was sequenced in a study of chronic HIV infection and antiretroviral therapy. TCRdb re-analysed the 5' RACE reads in MiXCR, keeping a single row per CDR3 protein. Of roughly 48,000 distinct CDR3 sequences listed, roughly 19% are singletons. The sample was peripheral blood. These receptors were taken from an adult who had HIV and had not received antiretroviral therapy, or was an uninfected healthy control (not recorded which).

The chain recombines TRBV5-8 with TRBJ2-3, with D perhaps being TRBD1 or TRBD2 (6 bases each). The CDR3 length is 14 residues. The germline V and J ends were trimmed by 8 bases and 0 bases, with 13 bases remaining between them. Germline V lookup: CDR1 SGHTS, CDR2 YDEGEE. As DNA, the CDR3 is TGTGCCAGGCCCGGGGGCTTTAGCACAGATACGCAGTATTTT. It is translated as CARPGGFSTDTQYF.

The chain carries TRBV28 and TRBJ2-1, with 7 bases lining up with TRBD2. Germline V lookup: CDR1 MDHEN, CDR2 SYDVKM. Unmatched junction bases numbered 10, after V lost 4 bases and J lost 7 bases. This CDR3 region has 15 residues. The CDR3: CASSSQTSRANEQFF. CDR3 coding DNA: TGTGCCAGCAGTTCCCAGACTAGCCGAGCGAATGAGCAGTTCTTC.

This chain links TRBV16 with TRBJ2-1, with D tentatively TRBD2 (7 bases). This CDR3 contains 18 residues. Germline V CDR1 and CDR2: KGHSY, FQNENV. Deletions cut 4 bases from V and 8 bases from J, with 27 bases between. The CDR3 sequence is CASSLSSGGRAGLYEQFF. Written as DNA, the CDR3 is TGTGCCAGCAGCCTCTCCTCCGGGGGGCGAGCGGGATTATATGAGCAGTTCTTC.

In this sample, this clonotype turned up a few times. The V gene is TRBV19, the J gene TRBJ2-3, with TRBD1 as a possible D gene (6 bases). Trimming shortened V by 9 bases and J by 1 base, and 14 bases separated the two germline ends. This CDR3 contains 14 residues. Germline CDR1 reads LNHDA; CDR2 reads SQIVND (reference sequence). CDR3 amino acids: CASTWAGGTDTQYF. The CDR3 DNA follows: TGTGCCAGCACCTGGGCAGGGGGCACAGATACGCAGTATTTT.

This clonotype turned up a few times. V usage is TRBV9 and J usage is TRBJ2-1; a weak D match, TRBD2 (6 bases). Germline V gene sequence: CDR1 SGDLS, CDR2 YYNGEE. Between the trimmed V and J ends, which lost 4 bases and 8 bases, there was a span of 13 bases. The CDR3 consists of 13 residues. Here the CDR3 reads CASSSGGNYEQFF. The CDR3 coding sequence is TGTGCCAGCAGCTCAGGCGGGAATTATGAGCAGTTCTTC.

V gene TRBV5-1 combines with J gene TRBJ1-5; tentative D call: TRBD1 (5 bases). V was trimmed by 4 bases and J by 7 bases, leaving 15 bases between them. CDR1 SGHRS and CDR2 YFSETQ come from the germline V gene. The CDR3 is 14 residues long. The CDR3 nucleotides are TGCGCCAGCAGCCCCGGGGGGGGGTGGCAGCCCCAGCATTTT. Translating gives CASSPGGGWQPQHF.